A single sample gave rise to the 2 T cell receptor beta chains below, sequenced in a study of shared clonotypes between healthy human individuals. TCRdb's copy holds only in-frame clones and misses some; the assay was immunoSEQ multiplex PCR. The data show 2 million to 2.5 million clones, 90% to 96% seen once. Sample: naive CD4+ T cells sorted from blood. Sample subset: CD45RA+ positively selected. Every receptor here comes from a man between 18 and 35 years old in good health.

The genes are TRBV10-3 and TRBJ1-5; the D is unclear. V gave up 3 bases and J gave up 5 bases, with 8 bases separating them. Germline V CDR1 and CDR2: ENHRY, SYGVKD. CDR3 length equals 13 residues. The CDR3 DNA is TGTGCCATCAGTGACGGGTCCTATCAGCCCCAGCATTTT. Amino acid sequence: CAISDGSYQPQHF.

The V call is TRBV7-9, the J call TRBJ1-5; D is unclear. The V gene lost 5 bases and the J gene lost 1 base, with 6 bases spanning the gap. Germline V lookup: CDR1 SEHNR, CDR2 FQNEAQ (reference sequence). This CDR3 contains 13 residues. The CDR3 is CASSQRSNQPQHF. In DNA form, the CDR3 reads TGTGCCAGCAGCCAAAGGAGCAATCAGCCCCAGCATTTT.